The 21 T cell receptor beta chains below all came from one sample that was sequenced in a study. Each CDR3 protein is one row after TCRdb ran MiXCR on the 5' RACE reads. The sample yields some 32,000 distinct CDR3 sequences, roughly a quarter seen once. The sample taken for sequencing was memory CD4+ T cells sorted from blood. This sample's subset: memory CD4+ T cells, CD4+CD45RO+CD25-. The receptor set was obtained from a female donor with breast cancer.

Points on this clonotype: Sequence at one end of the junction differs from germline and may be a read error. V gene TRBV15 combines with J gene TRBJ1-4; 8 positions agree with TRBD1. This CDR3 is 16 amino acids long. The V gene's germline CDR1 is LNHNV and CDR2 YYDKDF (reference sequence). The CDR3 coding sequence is TGTGCCACCAGCAGAGGCCGGGACAGGAGAAATGAAAAACTGGTTTTT. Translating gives CATSRGRDRRNEKLVF.

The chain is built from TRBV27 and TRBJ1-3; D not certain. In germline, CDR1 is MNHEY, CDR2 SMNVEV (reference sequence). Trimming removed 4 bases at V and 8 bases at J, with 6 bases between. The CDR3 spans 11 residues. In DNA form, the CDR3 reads TGTGCCAGCAGTTATGGTGACACCATATATTTT. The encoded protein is CASSYGDTIYF.

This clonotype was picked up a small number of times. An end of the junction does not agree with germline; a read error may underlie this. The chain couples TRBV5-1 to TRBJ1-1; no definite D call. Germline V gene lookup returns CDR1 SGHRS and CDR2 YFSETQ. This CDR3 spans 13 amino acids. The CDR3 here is CASSLGRNTEAFF. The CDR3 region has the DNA TGTGCCAGCAGTTTAGGACGGAACACTGAAGCTTTCTTT.

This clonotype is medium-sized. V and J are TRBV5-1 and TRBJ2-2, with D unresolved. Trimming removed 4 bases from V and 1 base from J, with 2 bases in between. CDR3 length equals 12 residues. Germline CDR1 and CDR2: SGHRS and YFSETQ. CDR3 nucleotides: TGCGCCAGCAGCAGGAACACCGGGGAGCTGTTTTTT. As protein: CASSRNTGELFF. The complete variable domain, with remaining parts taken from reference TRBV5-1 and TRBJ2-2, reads KAGVTQTPRYLIKTRGQQVTLSCSPISGHRSVSWYQQTPGQGLQFLFEYFSETQRNKGNFPGRFSGRQFSNSRSEMNVSTLELGDSALYLCASSRNTGELFFGEGSRLTVL.

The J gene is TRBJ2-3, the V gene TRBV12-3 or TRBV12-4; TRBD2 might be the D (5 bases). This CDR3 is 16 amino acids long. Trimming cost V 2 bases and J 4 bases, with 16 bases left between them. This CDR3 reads CASSLSAGWGADTQYF. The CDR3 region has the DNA TGTGCCAGCAGTTTATCGGCGGGCTGGGGAGCAGATACGCAGTATTTT.

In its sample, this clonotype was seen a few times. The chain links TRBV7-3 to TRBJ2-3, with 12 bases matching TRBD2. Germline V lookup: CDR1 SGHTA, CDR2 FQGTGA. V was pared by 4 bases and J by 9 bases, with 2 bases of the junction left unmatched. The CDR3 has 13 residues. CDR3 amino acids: CASSSGLAGTQYF. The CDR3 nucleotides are TGTGCCAGCAGCTCCGGACTAGCGGGGACGCAGTATTTT.

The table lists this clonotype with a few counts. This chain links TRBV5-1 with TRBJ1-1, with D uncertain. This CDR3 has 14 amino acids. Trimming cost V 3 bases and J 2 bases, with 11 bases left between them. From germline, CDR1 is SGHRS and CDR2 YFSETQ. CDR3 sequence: CASSWASGNTEAFF. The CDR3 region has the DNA TGCGCCAGCAGCTGGGCCTCGGGTAACACTGAAGCTTTCTTT.

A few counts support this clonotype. CDR3: CASSLRPVGDNEQFF. The CDR3 coding sequence is TGTGCCAGCAGTTTGCGGCCGGTCGGGGACAATGAGCAGTTCTTC. The chain joins TRBV27 to TRBJ2-1; TRBD2 might be the D (5 bases). V dropped 3 bases and J dropped 5 bases, with 14 bases sitting between them. The V gene's germline CDR1 is MNHEY and CDR2 SMNVEV (reference sequence). This CDR3 has 15 residues.

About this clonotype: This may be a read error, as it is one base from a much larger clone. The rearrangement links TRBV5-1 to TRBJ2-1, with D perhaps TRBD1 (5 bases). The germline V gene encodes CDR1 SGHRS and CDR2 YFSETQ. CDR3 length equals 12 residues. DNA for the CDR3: TGCGCCAGCAGACTGACAGTTAATGAGCAGTTATTC. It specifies CASRLTVNEQLF.

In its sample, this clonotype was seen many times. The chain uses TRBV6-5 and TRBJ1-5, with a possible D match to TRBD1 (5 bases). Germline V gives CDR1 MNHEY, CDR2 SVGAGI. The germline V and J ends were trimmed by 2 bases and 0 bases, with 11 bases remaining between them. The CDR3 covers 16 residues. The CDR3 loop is CASSYRQPNSNQPQHF. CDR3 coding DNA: TGTGCCAGCAGTTACAGACAGCCAAATAGCAATCAGCCCCAGCATTTT.

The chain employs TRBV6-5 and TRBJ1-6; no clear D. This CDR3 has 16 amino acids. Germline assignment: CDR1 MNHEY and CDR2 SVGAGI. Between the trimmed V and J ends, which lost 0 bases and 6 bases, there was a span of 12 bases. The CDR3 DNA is TGTGCCAGCAGTTACTCGATGGGTCGGATTAATTCACCCCTCCACTTT. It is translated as CASSYSMGRINSPLHF.

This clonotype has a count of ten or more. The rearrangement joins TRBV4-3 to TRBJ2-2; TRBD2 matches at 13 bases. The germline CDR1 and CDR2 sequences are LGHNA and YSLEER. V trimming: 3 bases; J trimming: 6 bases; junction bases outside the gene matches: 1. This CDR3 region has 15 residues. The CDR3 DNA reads TGCGCCAGCAGCCATACTAGCGGGAGGGCCGGGGAGCTGTTTTTT. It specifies CASSHTSGRAGELFF.

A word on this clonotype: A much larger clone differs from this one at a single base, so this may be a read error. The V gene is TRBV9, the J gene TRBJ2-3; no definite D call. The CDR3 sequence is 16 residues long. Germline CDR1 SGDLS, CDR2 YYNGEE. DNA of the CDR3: TGTGCCAACAGCGTAGCTGGAGTGGCGGTCACAGATACGCAGTATTTT. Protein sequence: CANSVAGVAVTDTQYF.

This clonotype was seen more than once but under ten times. The CDR3 DNA reads TGTGCCAGCAGCCGTGGGGCCCAGCAGCCCCAGCATTTT. Translating it yields CASSRGAQQPQHF. The V gene is TRBV7-2, the J gene TRBJ1-5, with D maybe TRBD1 (5 bases). The CDR3 is made up of 13 amino acids. CDR1 SGHTA and CDR2 FQGNSA come from the germline V gene. V was clipped by 5 bases and J by 7 bases, with 12 bases between them.

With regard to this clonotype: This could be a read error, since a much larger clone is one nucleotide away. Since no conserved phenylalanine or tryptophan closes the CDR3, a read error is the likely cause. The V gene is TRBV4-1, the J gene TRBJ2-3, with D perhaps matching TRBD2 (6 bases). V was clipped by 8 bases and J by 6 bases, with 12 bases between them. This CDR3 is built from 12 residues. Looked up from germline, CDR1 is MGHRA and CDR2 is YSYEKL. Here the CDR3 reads CASAEGRDTQYL. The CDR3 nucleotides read TGCGCCAGCGCGGAGGGGCGGGATACGCAGTATCTT.

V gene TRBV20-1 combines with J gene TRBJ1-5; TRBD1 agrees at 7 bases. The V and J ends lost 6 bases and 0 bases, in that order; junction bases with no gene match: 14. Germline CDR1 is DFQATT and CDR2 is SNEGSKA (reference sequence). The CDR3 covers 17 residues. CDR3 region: CSALRGQALFSNQPQHF. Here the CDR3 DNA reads TGCAGTGCCCTAAGGGGGCAGGCATTATTTAGCAATCAGCCCCAGCATTTT.

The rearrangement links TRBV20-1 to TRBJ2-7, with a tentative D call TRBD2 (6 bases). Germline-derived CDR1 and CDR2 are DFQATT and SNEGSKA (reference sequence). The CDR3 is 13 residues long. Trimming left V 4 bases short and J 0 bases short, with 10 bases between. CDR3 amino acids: CSATSASSYEQYF. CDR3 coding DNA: TGCAGTGCTACTAGCGCGAGCTCCTACGAGCAGTACTTC.

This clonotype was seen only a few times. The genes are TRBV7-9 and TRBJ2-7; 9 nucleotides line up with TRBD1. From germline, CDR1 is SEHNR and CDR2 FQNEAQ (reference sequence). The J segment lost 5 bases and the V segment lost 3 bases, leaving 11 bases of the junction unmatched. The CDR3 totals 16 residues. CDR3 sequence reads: CASSFVPGTGYDEQYF. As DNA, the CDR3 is TGTGCCAGCAGCTTTGTCCCTGGGACAGGGTACGACGAGCAGTACTTC.

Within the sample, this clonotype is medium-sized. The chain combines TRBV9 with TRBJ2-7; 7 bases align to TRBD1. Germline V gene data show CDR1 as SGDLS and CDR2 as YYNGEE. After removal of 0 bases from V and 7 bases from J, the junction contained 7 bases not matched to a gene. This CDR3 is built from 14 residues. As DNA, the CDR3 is TGTGCCAGCAGCGTAGATTACAGGGGCCGGGAGCAGTACTTC. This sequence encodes CASSVDYRGREQYF.

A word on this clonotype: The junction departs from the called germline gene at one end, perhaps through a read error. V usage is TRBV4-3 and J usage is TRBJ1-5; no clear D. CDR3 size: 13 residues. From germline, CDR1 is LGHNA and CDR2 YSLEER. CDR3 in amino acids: CASNQNYNQPQHF. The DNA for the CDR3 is TGCGCCAGCAACCAAAACTATAATCAGCCCCAGCATTTT.

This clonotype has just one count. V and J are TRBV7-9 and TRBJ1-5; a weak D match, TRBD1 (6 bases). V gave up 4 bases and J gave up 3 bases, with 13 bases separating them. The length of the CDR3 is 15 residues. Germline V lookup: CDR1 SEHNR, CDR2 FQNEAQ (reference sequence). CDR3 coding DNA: TGTGCCAGCAGCTCCGGGGGCGGTAACAATCAGCCCCAGCATTTT. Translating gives CASSSGGGNNQPQHF.